Reported below is one T cell receptor beta chain. As yet, its antigen is unknown. The data stem from a study of cytomegalovirus exposure and HLA in healthy donors. Study results and limitations: In a later analysis, more than 15,000 TCR beta sequences were associated with HLA alleles at 0.05 false discovery rate.

The CDR3 covers 15 residues. CDR1 is ENHRY, CDR2 SYGVKD, per germline. The V segment lost 2 bases and the J segment 4 bases; nucleotides outside the gene matches: 4. PCR used 60 Vbeta primers and 13 Jbeta primers. Assay used: immunoSEQ multiplex PCR; TCRdb lists only in-frame clones, some missing. The data contain 100,000 to 150,000 clones, over 70% of them seen just once; the ten biggest clones take up roughly 3%. Unrecorded immune exposures were likely, despite nominal health at sampling. The chain joins TRBV10-3 to TRBJ2-2; TRBD2 matches at 7 bases. The sample comprised PBMCs. The sequence came from a woman in her forties or fifties in good health and CMV-seronegative. Written as DNA, the CDR3 is TGTGCCATCAGTGAGGGAAGCGGGGTCACCGGGGAGCTGTTTTTT. Protein: CAISEGSGVTGELFF.